This TCR beta chain is drawn from a study of identical twins. Overall study findings and caveats: The study found excess low generation probability among twin-shared out-of-frame alpha sequences.

Trimming stripped 5 bases from V and 8 bases from J, with 22 bases between. The CDR3 has 16 amino acids. From germline, CDR1 is DFQATT and CDR2 SNEGSKA (reference sequence). cDNA carried unique molecular identifiers, and a universal primer site was added by template switching. MiXCR was run by TCRdb on the 5' RACE reads, yielding one entry per CDR3 protein. The repertoire holds 750,000 to 950,000 distinct CDR3 sequences, about 12% seen once, with under 2% in the top ten. A word on this clonotype: Its antigen remains unidentified.

Separately, the same data were catalogued under a study of yellow fever vaccine responses in identical twins.

The sample comprised PBMCs. The chain carries TRBV20-1 and TRBJ1-6; D gene unclear. The clonotype was recovered from a woman under 30 in good health. CDR3 in amino acids: CSAWAISLEGYSPLHF. The CDR3 DNA follows: TGCAGTGCTTGGGCCATAAGTCTAGAGGGCTATTCACCCCTCCACTTT.